The source of this TCR beta chain is a study of T cell changes during pregnancy in multiple sclerosis. TCRdb keeps only in-frame clones here, not all; method: immunoSEQ multiplex PCR. In the table there are 90,000 to 100,000 clones, around 93% of which are singletons. The CDR3 contains 15 residues. Germline V gene sequence: CDR1 SGHTA, CDR2 FQGTGA. V shed 4 bases and J 6 bases; nucleotides not matched to a gene: 7. The clonotype was recovered from a female donor with multiple sclerosis, enrolled in a pregnancy study. The sequencing here drew on peripheral blood, taken in the third trimester of pregnancy. This sequence joins TRBV7-3 and TRBJ1-2; 11 nucleotides align to TRBD1. CDR3 DNA sequence: TGTGCCAGCAGCTCATCTCCGGACAGGGGGCATGGCTACACCTTC. Protein: CASSSSPDRGHGYTF.